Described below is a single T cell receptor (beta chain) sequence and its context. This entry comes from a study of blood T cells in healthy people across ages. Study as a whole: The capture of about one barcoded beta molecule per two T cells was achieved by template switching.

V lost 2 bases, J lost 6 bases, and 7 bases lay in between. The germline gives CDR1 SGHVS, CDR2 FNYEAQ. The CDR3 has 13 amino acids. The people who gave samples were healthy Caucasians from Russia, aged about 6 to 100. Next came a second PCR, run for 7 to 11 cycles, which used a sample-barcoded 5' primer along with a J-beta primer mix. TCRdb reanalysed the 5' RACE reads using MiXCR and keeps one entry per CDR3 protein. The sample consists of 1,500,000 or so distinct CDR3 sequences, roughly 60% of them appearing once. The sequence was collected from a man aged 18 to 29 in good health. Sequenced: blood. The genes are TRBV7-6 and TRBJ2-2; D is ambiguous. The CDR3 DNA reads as TGTGCCAGCAGCTTAAAGGTGGCCGGGGAGCTGTTTTTT. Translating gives CASSLKVAGELFF.